The entry below describes one T cell receptor beta chain. Its antigen is unidentified. It was with 60 Vbeta and 13 Jbeta primers that the PCR ran. Assay used: immunoSEQ multiplex PCR; TCRdb lists only in-frame clones, some missing. The sample contains around 220,000 clones, approximately 79% of which appear only once. Per the germline V gene, CDR1 is MNHEY and CDR2 is SVGAGI. The V end lost 2 bases, the J end lost 3 bases, and 8 bases lay between the germline ends. This CDR3 comprises 13 residues. The entry originates in a study of cytomegalovirus exposure and HLA in healthy donors. General study points: The presence/absence work took it that sequencing depth was about the same across donors. A previous analysis found most TCR beta V segments productive roughly 87% or roughly 30% of the time. Reports indicated that the classifier achieved high specificity and sensitivity in diagnosing cytomegalovirus status. Overall, about 160 TCR beta chains were annotated as cytomegalovirus-associated.

Sequenced input: PBMCs. The clonotype comes from a young man in good health and CMV-seronegative. The chain uses TRBV6-5 and TRBJ2-7, with TRBD2 as a possible D gene (6 bases). The CDR3 sequence: CASSYGSGYEQYF. CDR3 DNA sequence: TGTGCCAGCAGTTACGGTAGCGGCTACGAGCAGTACTTC.